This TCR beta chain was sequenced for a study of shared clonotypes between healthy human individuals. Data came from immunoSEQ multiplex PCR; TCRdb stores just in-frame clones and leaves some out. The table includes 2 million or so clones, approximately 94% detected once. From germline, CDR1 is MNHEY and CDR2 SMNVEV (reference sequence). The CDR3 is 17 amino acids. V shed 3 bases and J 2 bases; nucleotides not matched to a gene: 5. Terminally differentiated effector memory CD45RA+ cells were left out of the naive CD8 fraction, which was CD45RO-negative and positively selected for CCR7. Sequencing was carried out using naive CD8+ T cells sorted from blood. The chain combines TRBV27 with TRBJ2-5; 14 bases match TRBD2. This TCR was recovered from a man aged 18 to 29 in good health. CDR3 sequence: CASSFTGLAGEQETQYF. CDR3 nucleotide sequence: TGTGCCAGCAGTTTCACGGGACTAGCGGGAGAGCAAGAGACCCAGTACTTC.